The rows below give T cell receptor beta chains drawn from one sample of a study of T-cell memory formation after mild COVID-19. TCRdb passed the 5' RACE reads through MiXCR, listing each CDR3 protein once. The sample includes about 190,000 distinct CDR3 sequences, under 12% of them seen just once. The sequenced sample consisted of PBMCs or a T cell subset sorted from them (not recorded which). These receptors were taken from a man aged 18 to 29 who had mild COVID-19 (a few samples of this study predate the infection). Cell type and time point are not known. Each CDR3 is given with its conserved first and last residue. Fields, in order: D gene, J gene, clone size, V gene, CDR3 protein, CDR3 DNA. A D gene is named only where the DNA matches it firmly. For some rows the clone size is stated as once, few or many, or as a class when expanded; others skip it.

TRBD1 | TRBJ2-3 | . | TRBV6-2/TRBV6-3 | CASSYSAGQGSDTQYF | TGTGCCAGCAGTTACTCGGCGGGACAGGGTTCAGATACGCAGTATTTT
TRBD1 | TRBJ1-1 | few | TRBV30 | CAWQPGTGRTEAFF | TGTGCCTGGCAACCCGGGACAGGGAGGACTGAAGCTTTCTTT
TRBD2 | TRBJ2-3 | . | TRBV4-1 | CASSHREGADTQYF | TGCGCCAGCAGCCATCGGGAGGGTGCAGATACGCAGTATTTT
TRBD1 | TRBJ2-1 | few | TRBV5-1 | CASSLQTGGYNEQFF | TGCGCCAGCAGCTTACAAACAGGGGGATACAATGAGCAGTTCTTC
. | TRBJ2-1 | . | TRBV7-9 | CASSLGIRYNEQFF | TGTGCCAGCAGCCTAGGTATCCGATACAATGAGCAGTTCTTC
. | TRBJ1-5 | few | TRBV11-2 | CASSLDYSQPQHF | TGTGCCAGCAGCTTAGATTACAGTCAGCCCCAGCATTTT
TRBD2 | TRBJ2-1 | . | TRBV2 | CASSETTSGGGEQFF | TGTGCCAGCAGTGAAACGACTAGCGGGGGGGGTGAGCAGTTCTTC
TRBD2 | TRBJ2-5 | many | TRBV7-2 | CASSLSGAGGQETQYF | TGTGCCAGCAGCTTGAGTGGAGCGGGGGGCCAAGAGACCCAGTACTTC
. | TRBJ2-1 | . | TRBV5-6 | CASSLAVVDEQFF | TGTGCCAGCAGTTTAGCGGTGGTGGATGAGCAGTTCTTC
TRBD1 | TRBJ2-1 | few | TRBV9 | CASSAEAYRGDEQFF | TGTGCCAGCAGCGCCGAGGCATACAGGGGCGATGAGCAGTTCTTC
TRBD2 | TRBJ2-3 | . | TRBV6-5 | CASSSVGLVDTQYF | TGTGCCAGCAGTTCCGTCGGACTAGTGGATACGCAGTATTTT
. | TRBJ1-6 | . | TRBV15 | CATSAGQWDSPLHF | TGTGCCACCAGCGCAGGACAGTGGGATTCACCCCTCCACTTT
TRBD1 | TRBJ2-1 | many | TRBV6-6 | CASRTTGVFYNEQFF | TGTGCCAGCAGAACGACAGGGGTTTTTTACAATGAGCAGTTCTTC
. | TRBJ1-1 | . | TRBV4-3 | CASSQDRFTEAFF | TGCGCCAGCAGCCAAGATCGGTTCACTGAAGCTTTCTTT
TRBD2 | TRBJ2-7 | few | TRBV6-5 | CASSYSILAGGPYEQYF | TGTGCCAGCAGTTACTCGATTCTCGCGGGGGGCCCCTACGAGCAGTACTTC
. | TRBJ2-7 | . | TRBV12-3/TRBV12-4 | CASSYCEQYF | TGTGCCAGCAGTTACTGCGAGCAGTACTTC
. | TRBJ1-3 | . | TRBV4-1 | CASSQTEQTGNTIYF | TGCGCCAGCAGCCAAACGGAGCAGACTGGAAACACCATATATTTT
TRBD1 | TRBJ1-4 | many | TRBV9 | CASSSTGGGEKLFF | TGTGCCAGCAGCTCCACAGGGGGCGGTGAAAAACTGTTTTTT
. | TRBJ2-1 | many | TRBV7-9 | CASSLGLGGEGEQFF | TGTGCCAGCAGCTTAGGTCTCGGCGGGGAAGGGGAGCAGTTCTTC
TRBD1 | TRBJ1-1 | few | TRBV7-3 | CASSFREGATEAFF | TGTGCCAGCAGCTTTCGAGAGGGGGCAACTGAAGCTTTCTTT
TRBD1 | TRBJ2-7 | . | TRBV5-1 | CASSLVPGGEQYF | TGCGCCAGCAGCTTGGTTCCAGGGGGCGAGCAGTACTTC
. | TRBJ1-1 | many | TRBV5-1 | CASSLENGPQNTEAFF | TGCGCCAGCAGCTTGGAAAATGGTCCACAGAACACTGAAGCTTTCTTT
. | TRBJ2-5 | few | TRBV27 | CASKSGGQETQYF | TGTGCCAGCAAATCAGGGGGGCAGGAGACCCAGTACTTC
. | TRBJ1-1 | few | TRBV7-2 | CASSLNPGNTEAFF | TGTGCCAGCAGCTTAAATCCCGGGAACACTGAAGCTTTCTTT
TRBD1 | TRBJ1-4 | few | TRBV6-2/TRBV6-3 | CASRWTGNEKLFF | TGTGCCAGCAGGTGGACAGGGAATGAAAAACTGTTTTTT
. | TRBJ2-5 | . | TRBV3-1 | CASVKKAGEETQYF | TGTGCCAGCGTTAAGAAAGCCGGGGAAGAGACCCAGTACTTC
. | TRBJ2-5 | . | TRBV20-1 | CSALTVDQETQYF | TGCAGTGCTCTGACAGTAGACCAAGAGACCCAGTACTTC
TRBD2 | TRBJ2-1 | . | TRBV12-5 | CASGRGLAGARDEQFF | TGTGCTAGTGGCCGGGGACTAGCGGGGGCCCGCGATGAGCAGTTCTTC